The subject of this entry is one TCR beta chain. What it binds is not known. The same CDR3 is also encoded by other DNA sequences in this sample. This record comes from a study of cytomegalovirus exposure and HLA in healthy donors. Notes on the study in general: Most of the CMV-associated TCR beta chains (in a later analysis) appeared to be HLA-restricted.

This CDR3 region has 12 residues. The J segment lost 4 bases and the V segment lost 6 bases, leaving 0 bases of the junction unmatched. The germline V gene has CDR1 SNHLY and CDR2 FYNNEI. 13 Jbeta primers and 60 Vbeta primers were used for the PCR. The method was immunoSEQ multiplex PCR; TCRdb's version includes in-frame clones alone and lacks a portion of them. The sample has 130,000 to 150,000 clones; about three quarters are singletons. The clonotype comes from a human donor in good health. The chain carries TRBV2 and TRBJ2-7; 10 nucleotides match TRBD1. The specimen sequenced was PBMCs. The CDR3 reads CASRDRGYEQYF. CDR3 in DNA: TGTGCCAGCAGGGACAGGGGGTACGAGCAGTACTTC.